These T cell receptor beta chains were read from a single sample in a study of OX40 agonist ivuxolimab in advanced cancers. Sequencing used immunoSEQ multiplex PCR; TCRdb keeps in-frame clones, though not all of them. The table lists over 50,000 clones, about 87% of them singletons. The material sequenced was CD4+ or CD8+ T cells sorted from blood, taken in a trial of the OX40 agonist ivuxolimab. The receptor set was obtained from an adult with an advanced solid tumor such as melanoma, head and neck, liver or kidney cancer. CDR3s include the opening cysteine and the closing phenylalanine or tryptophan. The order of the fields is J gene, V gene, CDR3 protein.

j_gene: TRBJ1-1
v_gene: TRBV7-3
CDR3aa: CASSLMQGAEAFF

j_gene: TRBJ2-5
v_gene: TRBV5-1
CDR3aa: CASSGTGFGETQYF

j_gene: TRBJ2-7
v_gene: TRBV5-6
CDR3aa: CASSLVGQGASYEQYF

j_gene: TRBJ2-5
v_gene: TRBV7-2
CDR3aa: CASSLALRGQETQYF

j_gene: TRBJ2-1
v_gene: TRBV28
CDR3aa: CASSSPGLAGGEQFF

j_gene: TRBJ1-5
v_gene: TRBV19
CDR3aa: CASSLQGDDQPQHF

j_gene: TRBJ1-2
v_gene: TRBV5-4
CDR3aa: CASSPGRVALSGGYTF

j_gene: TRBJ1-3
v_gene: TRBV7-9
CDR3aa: CASSFRDNSGNTIYF

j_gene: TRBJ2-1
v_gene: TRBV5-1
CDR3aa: CASSLISGGADEQFF

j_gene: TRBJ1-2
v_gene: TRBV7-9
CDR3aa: CASSLAGEEYYGYTF

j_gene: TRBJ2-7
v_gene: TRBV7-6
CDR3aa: CASSLPDRPYEQYF

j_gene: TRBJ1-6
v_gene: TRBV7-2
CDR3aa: CASSLEGQALNSPLHF

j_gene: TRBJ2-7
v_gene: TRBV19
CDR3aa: CASSSGGMTYEQYF

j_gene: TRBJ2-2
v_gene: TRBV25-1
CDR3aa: CASSEPKGAHAGELFF

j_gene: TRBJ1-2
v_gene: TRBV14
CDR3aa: CASSQRGLIGYTF

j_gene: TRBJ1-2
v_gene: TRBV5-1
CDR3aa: CASSPGSGRGGSYGYTF

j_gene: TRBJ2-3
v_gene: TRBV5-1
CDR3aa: CASSLSASGTSTDTQYF

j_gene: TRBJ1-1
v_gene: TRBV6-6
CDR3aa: CASSYSEGATEAFF

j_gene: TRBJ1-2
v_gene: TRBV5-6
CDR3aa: CASSLFITETYGYTF

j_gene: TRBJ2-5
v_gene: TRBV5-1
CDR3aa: CASTFGRGEETQYF

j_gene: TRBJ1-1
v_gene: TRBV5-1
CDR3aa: CASSWMSSGRVTEAFF

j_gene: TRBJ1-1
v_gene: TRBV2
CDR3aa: CASTAHPNTEAFF

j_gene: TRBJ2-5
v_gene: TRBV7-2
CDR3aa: CASSSTFVERSQYF

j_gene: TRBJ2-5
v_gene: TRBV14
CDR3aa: CASSQGFTSGTFQETQYF

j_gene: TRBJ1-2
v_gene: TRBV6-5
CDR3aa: CASSPRVGGYTF

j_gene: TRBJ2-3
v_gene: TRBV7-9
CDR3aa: CASSLVVDTQYF

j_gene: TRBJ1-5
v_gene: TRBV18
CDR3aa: CASSRTGGAGQPQHF

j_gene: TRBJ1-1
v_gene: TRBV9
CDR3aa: CASRAGTGMSEAFF

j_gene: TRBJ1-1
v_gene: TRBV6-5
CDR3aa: CASSYSQGVRIEAFF

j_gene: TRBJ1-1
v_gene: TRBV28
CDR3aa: CASRSAGLNTEAFF

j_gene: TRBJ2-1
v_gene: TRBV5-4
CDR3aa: CASSLWGAANEQFF

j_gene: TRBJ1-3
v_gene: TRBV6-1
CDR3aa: CASHLSSGNTIYF

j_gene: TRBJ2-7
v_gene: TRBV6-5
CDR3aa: CASSYPAGREYEQYF

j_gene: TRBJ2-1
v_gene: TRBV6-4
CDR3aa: CASSASGSGNNEQFF

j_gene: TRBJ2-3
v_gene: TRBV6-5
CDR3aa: CASSQLSTDTQYF

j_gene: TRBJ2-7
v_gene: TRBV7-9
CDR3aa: CASSLGGQGADEQYF

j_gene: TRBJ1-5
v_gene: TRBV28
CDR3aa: CASSVMEGGFSNQPQHF